This T cell receptor (beta chain) was found in a study of blood T cell repertoires in COVID-19. The study recruited people aged about 18 to 90 years across more than 20 US areas. Method: immunoSEQ multiplex PCR; TCRdb's copy keeps in-frame clones and lacks some. The table lists roughly 400,000 clones, around 90% of them singletons. V lost 5 bases, J lost 8 bases, and 6 bases stayed unmatched. CDR1 and CDR2 from the germline V gene are MNHEY and SMNVEV (reference sequence). This CDR3 is 13 amino acids long. The sequenced sample consisted of PBMCs or T cells enriched from blood (not recorded which). The origin of this receptor is a woman aged 35 to 49 with acute COVID-19. This chain joins TRBV27 and TRBJ2-5, with TRBD2 matching 9 bases. The CDR3 reads CASSLAGGSTQYF. The CDR3 nucleotides are TGTGCCAGCAGTCTCGCGGGGGGGAGCACCCAGTACTTC.